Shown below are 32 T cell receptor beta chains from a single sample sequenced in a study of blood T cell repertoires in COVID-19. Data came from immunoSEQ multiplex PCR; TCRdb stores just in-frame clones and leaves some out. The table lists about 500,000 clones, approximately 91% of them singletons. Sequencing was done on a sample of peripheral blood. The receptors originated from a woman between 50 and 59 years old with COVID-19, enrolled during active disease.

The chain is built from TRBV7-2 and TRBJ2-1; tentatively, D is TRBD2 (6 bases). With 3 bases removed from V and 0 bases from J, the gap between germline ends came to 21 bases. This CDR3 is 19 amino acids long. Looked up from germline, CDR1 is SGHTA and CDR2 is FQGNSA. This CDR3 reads CASSFFPRTTTSSYNEQFF. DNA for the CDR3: TGTGCCAGCAGCTTCTTCCCCCGGACTACGACGAGCTCCTACAATGAGCAGTTCTTC.

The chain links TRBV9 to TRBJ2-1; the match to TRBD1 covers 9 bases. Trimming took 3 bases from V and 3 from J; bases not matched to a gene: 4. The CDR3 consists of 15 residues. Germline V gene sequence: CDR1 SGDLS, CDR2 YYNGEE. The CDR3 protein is CASSDRDRVYNEQFF. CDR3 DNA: TGTGCCAGCAGCGACCGGGACAGGGTCTACAATGAGCAGTTCTTC. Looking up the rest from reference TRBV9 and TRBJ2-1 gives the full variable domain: DSGVTQTPKHLITATGQRVTLRCSPRSGDLSVYWYQQSLDQGLQFLIQYYNGEERAKGNILERFSAQQFPDLHSELNLSSLELGDSALYFCASSDRDRVYNEQFFGPGTRLTVL.

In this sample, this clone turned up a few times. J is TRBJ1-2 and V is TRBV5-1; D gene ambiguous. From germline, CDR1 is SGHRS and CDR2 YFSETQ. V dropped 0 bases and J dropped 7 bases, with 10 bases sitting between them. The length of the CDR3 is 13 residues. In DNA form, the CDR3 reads TGCGCCAGCAGCTTGGGCGGGATTGGTGGCTACACCTTC. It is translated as CASSLGGIGGYTF.

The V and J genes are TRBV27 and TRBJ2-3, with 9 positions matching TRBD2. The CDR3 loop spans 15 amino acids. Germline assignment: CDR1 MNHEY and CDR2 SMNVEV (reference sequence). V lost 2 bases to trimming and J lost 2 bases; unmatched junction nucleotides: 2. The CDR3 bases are TGTGCCAGCAGTTTAGTAGCGGGGGCCACAGATACGCAGTATTTT. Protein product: CASSLVAGATDTQYF.

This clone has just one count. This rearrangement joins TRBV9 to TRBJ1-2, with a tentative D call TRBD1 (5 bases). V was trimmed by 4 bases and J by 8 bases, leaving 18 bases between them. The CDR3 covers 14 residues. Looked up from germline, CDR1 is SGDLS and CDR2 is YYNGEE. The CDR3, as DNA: TGTGCCAGCAGCACAGGAGCAGCCGCGTCGGGCTACACCTTC. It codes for CASSTGAAASGYTF.

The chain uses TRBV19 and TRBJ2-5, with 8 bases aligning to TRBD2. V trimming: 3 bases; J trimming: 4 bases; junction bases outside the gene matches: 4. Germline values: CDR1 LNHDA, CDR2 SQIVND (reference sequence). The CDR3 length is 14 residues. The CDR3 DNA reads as TGTGCCAGTAGTATGCGGGGGGTAGGAGAGACCCAGTACTTC. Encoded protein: CASSMRGVGETQYF.

DNA of the CDR3: TGTGCCAGCAGTCCAACCTACCCCGGGGAGCTGTTTTTT. Encoded protein: CASSPTYPGELFF. This sequence joins TRBV28 and TRBJ2-2, with unresolved D. This CDR3 is 13 amino acids long. Looked up from germline, CDR1 is MDHEN and CDR2 is SYDVKM. V was cut by 5 bases and J by 6 bases, with 10 bases left in between.

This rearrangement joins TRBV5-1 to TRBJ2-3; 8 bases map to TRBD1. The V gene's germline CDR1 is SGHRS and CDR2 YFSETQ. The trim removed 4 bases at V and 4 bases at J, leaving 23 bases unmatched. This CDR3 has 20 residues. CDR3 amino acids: CASSRRPRTGPSFGPDTQYF. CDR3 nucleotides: TGCGCCAGCAGCCGGCGACCTAGGACAGGGCCTTCCTTCGGCCCAGATACGCAGTATTTT.

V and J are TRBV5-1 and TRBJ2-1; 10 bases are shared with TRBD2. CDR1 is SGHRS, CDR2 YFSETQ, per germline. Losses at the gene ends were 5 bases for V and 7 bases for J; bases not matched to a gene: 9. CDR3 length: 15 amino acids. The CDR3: CASRASGGIRNEQFF. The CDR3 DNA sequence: TGCGCCAGCAGGGCTAGCGGGGGTATACGGAATGAGCAGTTCTTC.

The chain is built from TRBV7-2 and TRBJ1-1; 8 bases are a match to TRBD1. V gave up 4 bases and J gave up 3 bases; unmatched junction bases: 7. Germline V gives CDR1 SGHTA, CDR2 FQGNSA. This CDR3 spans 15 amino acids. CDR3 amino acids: CASSSTGGRDTEAFF. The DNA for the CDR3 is TGTGCCAGCAGCTCCACAGGGGGGAGGGACACTGAAGCTTTCTTT.

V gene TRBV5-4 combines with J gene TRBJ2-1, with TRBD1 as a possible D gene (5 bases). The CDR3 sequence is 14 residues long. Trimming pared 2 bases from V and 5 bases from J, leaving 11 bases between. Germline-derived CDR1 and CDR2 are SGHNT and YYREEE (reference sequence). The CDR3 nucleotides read TGTGCCAGCAGCTTAAATGGCAGGGACAATGAGCAGTTCTTC. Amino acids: CASSLNGRDNEQFF.

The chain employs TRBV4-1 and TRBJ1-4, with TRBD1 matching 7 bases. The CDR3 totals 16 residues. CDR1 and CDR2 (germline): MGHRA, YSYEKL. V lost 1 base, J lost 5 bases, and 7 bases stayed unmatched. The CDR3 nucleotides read TGCGCCAGCAGCCAAGTGGGGGACAGACCGAATGAAAAACTGTTTTTT. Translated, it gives CASSQVGDRPNEKLFF.

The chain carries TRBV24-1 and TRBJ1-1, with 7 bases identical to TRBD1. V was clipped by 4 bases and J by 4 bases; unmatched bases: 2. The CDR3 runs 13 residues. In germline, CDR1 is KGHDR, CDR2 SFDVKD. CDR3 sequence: CATSEGGGTEAFF. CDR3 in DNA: TGTGCCACCAGTGAAGGGGGCGGCACTGAAGCTTTCTTT.

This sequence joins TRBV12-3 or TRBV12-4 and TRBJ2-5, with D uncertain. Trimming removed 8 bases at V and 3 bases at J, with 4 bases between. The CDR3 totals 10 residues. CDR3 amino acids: CASSEETQYF. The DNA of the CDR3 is TGTGCCAGCTCTGAAGAGACCCAGTACTTC.

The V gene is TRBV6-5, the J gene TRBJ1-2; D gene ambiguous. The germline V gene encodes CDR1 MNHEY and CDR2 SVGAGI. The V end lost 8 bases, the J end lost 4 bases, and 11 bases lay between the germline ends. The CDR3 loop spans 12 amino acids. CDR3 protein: CASRRAGYGYTF. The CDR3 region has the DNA TGTGCCAGCCGAAGAGCGGGCTATGGCTACACCTTC.

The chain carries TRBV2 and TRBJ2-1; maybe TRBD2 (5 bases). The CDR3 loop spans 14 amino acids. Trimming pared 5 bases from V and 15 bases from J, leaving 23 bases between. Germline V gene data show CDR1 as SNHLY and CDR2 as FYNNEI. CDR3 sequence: CASSLLIIPPEGFF. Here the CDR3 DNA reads TGTGCCAGCAGTCTTCTGATAATCCCCCCAGAGGGGTTCTTC.

CDR3 residues: CSVGGGGYYGYTF. CDR3 DNA: TGCAGCGTTGGCGGCGGGGGCTACTATGGCTACACCTTC. The rearrangement uses TRBV29-1 and TRBJ1-2; TRBD1 might be the D (6 bases). Germline V CDR1 and CDR2: SQVTM, ANQGSEA. This CDR3 comprises 13 residues. V lost 4 bases and J 3 bases, leaving 12 bases between the germline ends.

CDR3 in DNA: TGTGCCAGCACCCCAAACCGGGAGGGGCAGTACTTC. Encoded protein: CASTPNREGQYF. The J gene is TRBJ2-7, the V gene TRBV6-5; 8 nucleotides line up with TRBD2. The CDR3 loop spans 12 amino acids. The V gene's germline CDR1 is MNHEY and CDR2 SVGAGI. J lost 9 bases, V lost 7 bases, and 8 bases had no gene match.

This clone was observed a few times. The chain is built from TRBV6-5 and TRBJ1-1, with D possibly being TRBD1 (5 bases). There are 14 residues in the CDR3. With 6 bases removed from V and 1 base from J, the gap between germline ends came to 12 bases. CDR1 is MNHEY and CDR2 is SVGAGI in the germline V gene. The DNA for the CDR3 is TGTGCCAGCAGGACTCTGGGGCCGAACACTGAAGCTTTCTTT. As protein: CASRTLGPNTEAFF.

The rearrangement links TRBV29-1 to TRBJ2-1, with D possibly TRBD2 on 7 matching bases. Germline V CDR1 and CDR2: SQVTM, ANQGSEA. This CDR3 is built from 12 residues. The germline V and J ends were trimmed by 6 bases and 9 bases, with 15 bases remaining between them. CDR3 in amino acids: CSVGGGASEQFF. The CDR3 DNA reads TGCAGCGTGGGAGGGGGGGCAAGTGAGCAGTTCTTC.

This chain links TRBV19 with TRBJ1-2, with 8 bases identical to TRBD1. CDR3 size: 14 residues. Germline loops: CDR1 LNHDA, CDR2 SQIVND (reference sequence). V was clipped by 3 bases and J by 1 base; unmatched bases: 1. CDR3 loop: CASSMDRDNYGYTF. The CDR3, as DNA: TGTGCCAGTAGTATGGACAGGGATAACTATGGCTACACCTTC.

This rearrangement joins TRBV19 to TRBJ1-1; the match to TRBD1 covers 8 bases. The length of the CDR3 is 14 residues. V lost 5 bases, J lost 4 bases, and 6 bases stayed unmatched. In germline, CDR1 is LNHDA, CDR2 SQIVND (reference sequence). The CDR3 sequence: CASSHRGGGTEAFF. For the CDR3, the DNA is TGTGCCAGTAGTCACAGGGGGGGAGGCACTGAAGCTTTCTTT.

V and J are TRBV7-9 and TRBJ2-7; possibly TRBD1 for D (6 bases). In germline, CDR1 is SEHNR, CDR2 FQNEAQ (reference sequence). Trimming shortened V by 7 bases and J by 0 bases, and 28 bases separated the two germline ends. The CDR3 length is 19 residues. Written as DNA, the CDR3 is TGTGCCAGCACTCACCTACGCCCAGTCCAGGGGCGCCTCTCCTACGAGCAGTACTTC. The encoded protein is CASTHLRPVQGRLSYEQYF.

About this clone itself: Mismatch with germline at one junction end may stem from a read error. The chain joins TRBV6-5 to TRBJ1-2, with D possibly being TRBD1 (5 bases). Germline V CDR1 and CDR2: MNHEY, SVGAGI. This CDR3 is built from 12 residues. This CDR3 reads CASSYRQGKTYF. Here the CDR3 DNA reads TGTGCCAGCAGTTACCGGCAGGGCAAGACCTACTTC.

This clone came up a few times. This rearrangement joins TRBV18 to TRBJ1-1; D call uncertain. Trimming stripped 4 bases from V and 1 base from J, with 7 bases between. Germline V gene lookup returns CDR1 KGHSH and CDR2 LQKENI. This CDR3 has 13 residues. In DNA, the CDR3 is TGTGCCAGCTCACAGGGAGGGAACACTGAAGCTTTCTTT. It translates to CASSQGGNTEAFF.

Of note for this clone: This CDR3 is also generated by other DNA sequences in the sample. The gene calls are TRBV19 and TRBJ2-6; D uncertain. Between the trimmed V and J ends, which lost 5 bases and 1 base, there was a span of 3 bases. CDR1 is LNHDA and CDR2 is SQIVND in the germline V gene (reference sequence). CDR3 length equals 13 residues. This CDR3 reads CASSYSGANVLTF. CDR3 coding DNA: TGTGCCAGTAGTTATTCTGGGGCCAACGTCCTGACTTTC.

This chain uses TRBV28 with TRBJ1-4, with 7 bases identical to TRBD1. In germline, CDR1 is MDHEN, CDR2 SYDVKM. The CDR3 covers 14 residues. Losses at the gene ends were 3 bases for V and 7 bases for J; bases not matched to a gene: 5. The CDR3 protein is CASSLSRTGEKLFF. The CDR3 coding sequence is TGTGCCAGCAGTTTGAGCAGGACAGGTGAAAAACTGTTTTTT.

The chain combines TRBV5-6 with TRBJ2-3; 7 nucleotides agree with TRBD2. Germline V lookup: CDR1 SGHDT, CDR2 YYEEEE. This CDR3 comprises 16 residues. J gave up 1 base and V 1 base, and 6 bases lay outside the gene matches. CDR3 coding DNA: TGTGCCAGCAGCTTGTTTCCCGCGGGGGGCACAGATACGCAGTATTTT. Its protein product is CASSLFPAGGTDTQYF.

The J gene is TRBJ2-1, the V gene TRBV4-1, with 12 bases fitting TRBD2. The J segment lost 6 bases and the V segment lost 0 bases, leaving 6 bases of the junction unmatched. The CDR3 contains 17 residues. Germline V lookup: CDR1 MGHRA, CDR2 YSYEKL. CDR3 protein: CASSQDPPSGGANEQFF. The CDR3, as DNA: TGCGCCAGCAGCCAAGATCCCCCTAGCGGGGGGGCCAATGAGCAGTTCTTC.

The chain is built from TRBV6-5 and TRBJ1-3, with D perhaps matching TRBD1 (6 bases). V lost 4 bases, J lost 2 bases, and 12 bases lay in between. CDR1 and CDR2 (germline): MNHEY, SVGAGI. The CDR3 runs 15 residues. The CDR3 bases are TGTGCCAGCAGTTCACAGGGTGGTGCTGGAAACACCATATATTTT. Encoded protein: CASSSQGGAGNTIYF.

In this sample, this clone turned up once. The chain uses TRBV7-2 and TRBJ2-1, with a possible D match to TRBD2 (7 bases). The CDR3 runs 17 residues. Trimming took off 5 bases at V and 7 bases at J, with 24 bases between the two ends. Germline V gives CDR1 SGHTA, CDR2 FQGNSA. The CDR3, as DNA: TGTGCCAGCAGCCCACGCGTAAGGGGGGGGCCGAGGAATGAGCAGTTCTTC. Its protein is CASSPRVRGGPRNEQFF.

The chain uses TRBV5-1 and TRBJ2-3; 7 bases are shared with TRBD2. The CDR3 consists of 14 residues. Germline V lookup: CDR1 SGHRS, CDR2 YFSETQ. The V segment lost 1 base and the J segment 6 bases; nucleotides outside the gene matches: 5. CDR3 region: CASSLQTSRDTQYF. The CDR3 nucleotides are TGCGCCAGCAGCTTGCAGACTAGCCGGGATACGCAGTATTTT.